The 18 T cell receptor beta chains reported below all come from one sample, sequenced in a study of cytomegalovirus exposure and HLA in healthy donors. Profiling relied on immunoSEQ multiplex PCR, and the TCRdb table lists in-frame clones only, not all of them. The data hold 200,000 to 250,000 clones, with roughly 84% observed a single time. The specimen sequenced was PBMCs. These receptor sequences come from a woman aged 30 to 39 in good health and CMV-seropositive.

This clone appeared a few times. This chain connects TRBV7-9 to TRBJ1-2; a weak D match, TRBD1 (5 bases). Germline V CDR1 and CDR2: SEHNR, FQNEAQ (reference sequence). With 5 bases removed from V and 3 bases from J, the gap between germline ends came to 7 bases. This CDR3 has 12 amino acids. The CDR3 sequence is CASSQGDYGYTF. CDR3 coding DNA: TGTGCCAGCAGCCAAGGGGACTATGGCTACACCTTC.

This chain connects TRBV14 to TRBJ2-1; 10 nucleotides agree with TRBD2. V gave up 0 bases and J gave up 4 bases; unmatched junction bases: 6. The germline CDR1 and CDR2 sequences are SGHDN and FVKESK. CDR3 length: 17 amino acids. Here the CDR3 reads CASSQESRLAGYNEQFF. The CDR3 coding sequence is TGTGCCAGCAGCCAAGAATCAAGACTAGCGGGTTACAATGAGCAGTTCTTC.

This clone appeared a single time. The rearrangement uses TRBV9 and TRBJ1-3, with 9 bases aligning to TRBD1. Per the germline V gene, CDR1 is SGDLS and CDR2 is YYNGEE. The CDR3 covers 17 residues. With 4 bases clipped from V and 4 bases from J, the junction kept 12 bases outside the gene matches. The DNA for the CDR3 is TGTGCCAGCAGCTACCGGGACAGGGAAAGGGAAGGAAACACCATATATTTT. Translation gives CASSYRDREREGNTIYF.

V usage is TRBV6-1 and J usage is TRBJ1-2, with D maybe TRBD1 (6 bases). The CDR3 length is 14 residues. The V gene lost 0 bases and the J gene lost 8 bases, with 13 bases spanning the gap. Germline CDR1 reads MNHNS; CDR2 reads SASEGT. The CDR3 coding sequence is TGTGCCAGCAGTGAAGCCGGCAGGGGAAACGGCTACACCTTC. Translating it yields CASSEAGRGNGYTF.

The chain recombines TRBV9 with TRBJ1-4; D might be TRBD1 (6 bases). Trimming removed 4 bases at V and 6 bases at J, with 19 bases between. Germline V gives CDR1 SGDLS, CDR2 YYNGEE. CDR3 length: 16 residues. CDR3 coding DNA: TGTGCCAGCAGCACGACGCCGGGGGAGGGGGATGAAAAACTGTTTTTT. Translated, it gives CASSTTPGEGDEKLFF.

This chain joins TRBV25-1 and TRBJ1-2, with 11 bases aligning to TRBD1. Germline trimming cut 4 bases from V and 8 bases from J; bases unmatched to any gene: 6. Germline V CDR1 and CDR2: MGHDK, SYGVNS. The CDR3 is made up of 14 amino acids. The CDR3 bases are TGTGCCAGCAGTGTCGGACAGGGGGCTGGGGGCTACACCTTC. It codes for CASSVGQGAGGYTF.

As to this clone: This CDR3 is also generated by other DNA sequences in the sample. The chain uses TRBV2 and TRBJ1-1; D might be TRBD1 (5 bases). The CDR3 has 13 residues. The germline V and J ends were trimmed by 4 bases and 1 base, with 7 bases remaining between them. Germline CDR1 SNHLY, CDR2 FYNNEI. The CDR3 protein is CASSGQSNTEAFF. The CDR3 DNA sequence: TGTGCCAGCAGTGGACAGTCGAACACTGAAGCTTTCTTT.

The rearrangement joins TRBV5-4 to TRBJ2-1, with 9 positions matching TRBD2. The CDR3 has 17 residues. V gave up 3 bases and J gave up 0 bases; unmatched junction bases: 7. The germline V gene has CDR1 SGHNT and CDR2 YYREEE (reference sequence). The CDR3 DNA reads as TGTGCCAGCAGCTCCTTGGCGGGGGGGAGCTCCTACAATGAGCAGTTCTTC. Its protein is CASSSLAGGSSYNEQFF.

This chain connects TRBV7-9 to TRBJ1-2; TRBD1 matches at 7 bases. Germline-derived CDR1 and CDR2 are SEHNR and FQNEAQ (reference sequence). The junction had 10 bases not matched to a gene; V was cut back by 5 bases and J by 1 base. The CDR3 length is 16 residues. The CDR3 DNA reads TGTGCCAGCAGCCCAGAGACAGGGATCCTTAACTATGGCTACACCTTC. The encoded protein is CASSPETGILNYGYTF.

This clone has just a few counts. The gene calls are TRBV28 and TRBJ1-4; D is perhaps TRBD1 (6 bases). Trimming removed 2 bases from V and 7 bases from J, with 11 bases in between. Germline CDR1 is MDHEN and CDR2 is SYDVKM. This CDR3 spans 14 amino acids. The CDR3 is CASSLPQGVEKLFF. CDR3 bases: TGTGCCAGCAGTTTACCACAGGGTGTTGAAAAACTGTTTTTT.

V and J are TRBV4-1 and TRBJ1-4; no reliable D call. The CDR3 contains 16 residues. The germline V gene has CDR1 MGHRA and CDR2 YSYEKL. Trimming cost V 1 base and J 2 bases, with 11 bases left between them. CDR3 DNA sequence: TGCGCCAGCAGCCAAGCTCCAGTAGGGACTAATGAAAAACTGTTTTTT. Residues: CASSQAPVGTNEKLFF.

The rearrangement uses TRBV25-1 and TRBJ2-7; tentative D call: TRBD1 (5 bases). The V and J ends lost 2 bases and 6 bases respectively, with 17 bases between them. This CDR3 comprises 15 residues. Germline CDR1 and CDR2: MGHDK and SYGVNS. Written as DNA, the CDR3 is TGTGCCAGCAGTGAAGGGGCTCCGGAGTTAGCCGAGCAGTACTTC. This gives the protein CASSEGAPELAEQYF.

This clone was seen once. The J gene is TRBJ2-1, the V gene TRBV13; D call uncertain. CDR1 and CDR2 (germline): PRHDT, FYEKMQ (reference sequence). There are 13 residues in the CDR3. Trimming removed 5 bases from V and 5 bases from J, with 10 bases in between. In DNA form, the CDR3 reads TGTGCCAGCAGCCCAGACCCTAACAATGAGCAGTTCTTC. Amino acid sequence: CASSPDPNNEQFF.

The chain joins TRBV27 to TRBJ1-2; maybe TRBD1 (5 bases). Germline V gene lookup returns CDR1 MNHEY and CDR2 SMNVEV (reference sequence). CDR3 length equals 13 residues. Trimming left V 5 bases short and J 0 bases short, with 7 bases between. This CDR3 reads CASSVGANYGYTF. CDR3 DNA: TGTGCCAGCAGTGTAGGGGCTAACTATGGCTACACCTTC.

The sample holds a few counts of this clone. This chain links TRBV19 with TRBJ1-2; D is unresolved. Germline values: CDR1 LNHDA, CDR2 SQIVND (reference sequence). The V and J ends lost 4 bases and 7 bases respectively, with 10 bases between them. This CDR3 region has 12 residues. The CDR3 is CASSTRSGGYTF. CDR3 sequence (DNA): TGTGCCAGTAGTACTCGAAGCGGTGGCTACACCTTC.

The rearrangement uses TRBV6-1 and TRBJ2-5; D gene ambiguous. The germline V gene has CDR1 MNHNS and CDR2 SASEGT. This CDR3 is 14 amino acids long. Trimming removed 5 bases from V and 3 bases from J, with 13 bases in between. The chain's CDR3 is CASSSNRPKETQYF. CDR3 nucleotides: TGTGCCAGCAGTTCGAACAGACCGAAAGAGACCCAGTACTTC.

This chain connects TRBV6-4 to TRBJ2-2, with 10 nucleotides matching TRBD1. V lost 6 bases and J lost 4; bases outside the gene matches: 5. Germline V lookup: CDR1 MRHNA, CDR2 SNTAGT. CDR3 length: 15 residues. DNA of the CDR3: TGTGCCAGCAGCCGACAGGGGGCGTTCACCGGGGAGCTGTTTTTT. As protein: CASSRQGAFTGELFF.

The chain couples TRBV5-1 to TRBJ2-2; 10 bases map to TRBD2. Germline V CDR1 and CDR2: SGHRS, YFSETQ. CDR3 length equals 16 residues. The J segment lost 0 bases and the V segment lost 4 bases, leaving 3 bases of the junction unmatched. The CDR3 is CASSPLAGANTGELFF. In DNA form, the CDR3 reads TGCGCCAGCAGCCCTCTAGCGGGGGCGAACACCGGGGAGCTGTTTTTT.